This TCR beta chain is drawn from a study of sequential checkpoint blockade in melanoma. Study overall: Each arm's sequence ended with maintenance nivolumab.

Clones were sequenced by immunoSEQ multiplex PCR, and TCRdb holds only the in-frame ones, with some missing. The table lists about 6,200 clones, more than 45% of them singletons. The CDR3 contains 16 residues. Germline V gene lookup returns CDR1 SEHNR and CDR2 FQNEAQ (reference sequence). V gave up 1 base and J gave up 4 bases; unmatched junction bases: 4. The treatment is: randomized to nivolumab then ipilimumab (arm A) or the reverse (arm B). From thawed PBMCs, live CD3+CD8+ cells negative for CD19 and CD56 were sorted. This chain uses TRBV7-9 with TRBJ2-2, with 9 positions matching TRBD2. The clonotype comes from a human donor with melanoma. This sample comprised CD8+ T cells sorted from blood (inferred from file names), obtained from a patient given nivolumab and ipilimumab in sequence. The CDR3 is CASSLGGGASTGELFF. The DNA of the CDR3 is TGTGCCAGCAGCTTAGGCGGGGGGGCGAGCACCGGGGAGCTGTTTTTT.